This T cell receptor (beta chain) was recorded in a study of T cells in Graves' hyperthyroidism and ophthalmopathy. General observations from the study: A model of 13 V-J pairs discriminated ophthalmopathy from stable hyperthyroidism. Before onset, ophthalmopathy was predicted by the model a median about 6.2 months earlier.

There were TCR beta CDR3 regions amplified from RNA transcripts. A set of HTBI primers served as the primers for a first-round RT-PCR of the TCR CDR3. TCRdb used MiXCR to reprocess the multiplex PCR reads, holding one entry per CDR3 protein. The sample contains under 700,000 distinct CDR3 sequences, 35% to 55% of which appear only once. About this clonotype itself: Its antigen is still unknown.

Trimming removed 4 bases from V and 1 base from J, with 16 bases in between. From germline, CDR1 is SGHVS and CDR2 FQNEAQ. The CDR3 consists of 16 residues. Based on clinical symptoms, serum thyroxine and TRAb, thyroid ultrasound and orbital computed tomography, diagnoses were reached. Sequencing was performed on peripheral blood or thyroid tissue (not recorded which). J is TRBJ1-2 and V is TRBV7-8, with D possibly matching TRBD1 (6 bases). This receptor was taken from a young woman with Graves' hyperthyroidism. The CDR3 DNA follows: TGTGCCAGCAGCTCTCGAGACAGGACCGATAACTATGGCTACACCTTC. It codes for CASSSRDRTDNYGYTF.